This T cell receptor (beta chain) was sequenced in a study of OX40 agonist ivuxolimab in advanced cancers. Study in general: A history of anti-PD-1, anti-PD-L1 or anti-CTLA-4 therapy was acceptable, and 40% had some. In three patients, partial responses were observed, one with hepatocellular carcinoma and two with cutaneous melanoma.

Findings and limits, study-wide: On average, a greater number of expanded clones characterised CD8+ T cells relative to CD4+.

Measured with immunoSEQ multiplex PCR; TCRdb has only the in-frame clones, and not every one. The data contain about 73,000 clones, about nine tenths of them seen just once; the ten biggest clones take up about 10%. This clone was counted a single time. Its antigen is as yet unknown. The length of the CDR3 is 12 residues. V lost 0 bases and J 4 bases, leaving 5 bases between the germline ends. Germline V gene data show CDR1 as SGHDT and CDR2 as YYEEEE. Sampled blood was obtained at baseline, cycle 4 day 1, and cycle 7 day 1. The TCR comes from an adult with an advanced solid tumor such as melanoma, head and neck, liver or kidney cancer. V and J are TRBV5-6 and TRBJ2-7; D not resolved. Sequenced here: CD4+ or CD8+ T cells sorted from blood, sampled in a trial of the OX40 agonist ivuxolimab. The CDR3 sequence is CASSLAAYEQYF. Here the CDR3 DNA reads TGTGCCAGCAGCTTGGCCGCGTACGAGCAGTACTTC.